The rows below give T cell receptor beta chains drawn from one sample of a study of early T cells in non-severe SARS-CoV-2 infection. A single record per CDR3 protein comes from TCRdb applying MiXCR to the 5' RACE reads. The sample shows 70,000 to 85,000 distinct CDR3 sequences, 9% to 15% of them seen only once. Material: whole blood. The source is an adult who was a healthcare worker with PCR-confirmed SARS-CoV-2 infection or an uninfected control (not recorded which). Both conserved end residues are part of each CDR3. Each record gives: D gene, J gene, clone size, V gene, CDR3 DNA, CDR3 protein. A D gene is named only where the DNA matches it firmly. Some rows have no size entry. The others give once, few or many, or a class for an expanded clone.

. TRBJ2-2 . TRBV7-7 TGTGCTAGCAGCTTACGTGAGACCGGGGAGCTGTTTTTT CASSLRETGELFF
. TRBJ1-1 many TRBV7-9 TGTGCCAGCAGCTTAGGTCCAGCCACTGAAGCTTTCTTT CASSLGPATEAFF
TRBD1 TRBJ2-7 . TRBV6-5 TGTGCCAGCAGTTACTCGACACAGGGGGATTACGAGCAGTACTTC CASSYSTQGDYEQYF
. TRBJ2-2 . TRBV7-2 TGTGCCAGCAGCCCCTTGGGGACCGGGGAGCTGTTTTTT CASSPLGTGELFF
. TRBJ1-1 many TRBV28 TGTGCCAGCAGTTTATTTCGGTCAGCTACGAACACTGAAGCTTTCTTT CASSLFRSATNTEAFF
. TRBJ2-1 . TRBV6-2/TRBV6-3 TGTGCCAGCAGACCCACTGGGACGACGAATGAGCAGTTCTTC CASRPTGTTNEQFF
. TRBJ2-2 few TRBV9 TGTGCCAGCAGCTTCAGTTGGACCGGGGAGCTGTTTTTT CASSFSWTGELFF
TRBD2 TRBJ2-1 . TRBV6-2/TRBV6-3 TGTGCCAGCAGAAGGACTAGCGGGAGGTTCAATGAGCAGTTCTTC CASRRTSGRFNEQFF
. TRBJ2-7 . TRBV21-1 TGTGCCTGCAAGGACGGCCATTACGAGCAGTACTTC CACKDGHYEQYF
. TRBJ2-5 few TRBV6-1 TGTGCCAGCAGGAGACGAGCGTACCAAGAGACCCAGTACTTC CASRRRAYQETQYF
. TRBJ1-5 . TRBV12-3/TRBV12-4 TGTGCCAGCAGTTTGTTGAATAGCGAGCAGCCCCAGCATTTT CASSLLNSEQPQHF
TRBD1 TRBJ2-2 few TRBV9 TGTGCCAGCAGCGAACAGGGGATGGGCGGGGAGCTGTTTTTT CASSEQGMGGELFF
. TRBJ2-1 . TRBV27 TGTGCCAGCAGTATCCGGGACCCCCTCCATGAGCAGTTCTTC CASSIRDPLHEQFF
. TRBJ1-5 many TRBV2 TGTGCCAGCAGTGTGCGGGGATCCGGGACCCCCTCTCATTTT CASSVRGSGTPSHF
TRBD1 TRBJ2-1 . TRBV7-3 TGTGCCAGCAGCTCCACTCCAGGGGGCAACTACAATGAGCAGTTCTTC CASSSTPGGNYNEQFF
. TRBJ1-4 many TRBV28 TGTGCCAGCTCCCCTCTTGCCCGCACTAATGAAAAACTGTTTTTT CASSPLARTNEKLFF
. TRBJ1-6 . TRBV20-1 TGCAGTGCTAGGGGGTCACTTTGGTATTCACCCCTCCACTTT CSARGSLWYSPLHF
. TRBJ1-5 . TRBV30 TGTGCCTGGAGCCCCCGGGGGTTCAATCAGCCCCAGCATTTT CAWSPRGFNQPQHF
. TRBJ2-5 many TRBV4-3 TGCGCCAGCAGCCAGGGATTCTACGGGGCGGAGACCCAGTACTTC CASSQGFYGAETQYF
. TRBJ1-5 few TRBV20-1 TGCAGTGCTAGAGATGAGGGGGGCCCTGACAATCAGCCCCAGCATTTT CSARDEGGPDNQPQHF
TRBD2 TRBJ2-7 . TRBV7-8 TGTGCCAGCAGCCCCACCTCTGGCGGGAGCTCCTACGAGCAGTACTTC CASSPTSGGSSYEQYF
. TRBJ2-7 few TRBV18 TGTGCCAGCTCACTCGAGTTGGGACGGGACGAGCAGTACTTC CASSLELGRDEQYF
TRBD2 TRBJ2-1 . TRBV14 TGTGCCAGCAGCCAAGTTGGCGGGAGCTACAATGAGCAGTTCTTC CASSQVGGSYNEQFF
TRBD1 TRBJ2-7 few TRBV7-2 TGTGCCAGCAGTAGACAGGGGGCGCGCGACGAGCAGTACTTC CASSRQGARDEQYF
TRBD1 TRBJ1-2 few TRBV7-2 TGTGCCAGCAGCTTAGCCCAGGGGGCCTATGGCTACACCTTC CASSLAQGAYGYTF
. TRBJ1-1 . TRBV30 TGTGCCTGGAGTGGACAGCCGAACACTGAAGCTTTCTTT CAWSGQPNTEAFF
TRBD1 TRBJ1-2 few TRBV5-4 TGTGCCAGCAGCTTGAGACAGGGCTTCACTTATGGCTACACCTTC CASSLRQGFTYGYTF
TRBD1 TRBJ2-7 few TRBV10-3 TGTGCCATCAGTGAGACGCCCGACAGGGCTACTGCCTACGAGCAGTACTTC CAISETPDRATAYEQYF
. TRBJ1-5 many TRBV19 TGTGCCAGTAGTACCTATCAGGGGAGCAATCAGCCCCAGCATTTT CASSTYQGSNQPQHF